Presented here are 22 T cell receptor beta chains from one specimen sequenced in a study of cytomegalovirus exposure and HLA in healthy donors. PCR amplification relied on 60 Vbeta primers (plus 13 Jbeta primers). The protocol was immunoSEQ multiplex PCR, while the TCRdb copy is restricted to in-frame clones and leaves out a portion. The sample shows 120,000 or so clones, roughly 80% of them seen only once. The specimen was PBMCs. Every receptor here comes from a woman between 18 and 29 years old in good health and CMV-seronegative.

The gene calls are TRBV6-5 and TRBJ2-7; D not resolved. The CDR3 is made up of 14 amino acids. In germline, CDR1 is MNHEY, CDR2 SVGAGI. The germline V and J ends were trimmed by 10 bases and 1 base, with 17 bases remaining between them. The CDR3 protein is CATSKTSASYEQYF. CDR3 nucleotide sequence: TGTGCCACCTCGAAGACATCCGCTTCCTACGAGCAGTACTTC.

The V call is TRBV10-3, the J call TRBJ1-1; 10 bases match TRBD1. Germline CDR1 reads ENHRY; CDR2 reads SYGVKD. The V segment lost 11 bases and the J segment 0 bases; nucleotides outside the gene matches: 12. The CDR3 totals 16 residues. The CDR3 sequence is CAHSGRTGGVNTEAFF. The CDR3 nucleotides are TGTGCCCACTCCGGGAGGACAGGGGGGGTGAACACTGAAGCTTTCTTT.

The chain uses TRBV13 and TRBJ2-7; D remains unclear. Trimming took 4 bases from V and 4 from J, leaving 14 bases between them. This CDR3 has 14 residues. Germline V CDR1 and CDR2: PRHDT, FYEKMQ (reference sequence). CDR3: CASSSLLAGYEQYF. CDR3 DNA sequence: TGTGCCAGCAGCTCCCTCCTCGCCGGGTACGAGCAGTACTTC.

The V and J genes are TRBV6-5 and TRBJ1-3; 7 positions match TRBD1. The germline gives CDR1 MNHEY, CDR2 SVGAGI. The CDR3 has 14 residues. V dropped 11 bases and J dropped 0; count of bases not matched to a gene: 7. The CDR3 here is CASRTGASGNTIYF. The CDR3 region has the DNA TGTGCCTCACGGACAGGCGCCTCTGGAAACACCATATATTTT.

V usage is TRBV5-1 and J usage is TRBJ2-3, with D unresolved. Germline V gives CDR1 SGHRS, CDR2 YFSETQ. The CDR3 covers 16 residues. V gave up 0 bases and J gave up 2 bases, with 13 bases separating them. CDR3 sequence (DNA): TGCGCCAGCAGCTTGGAGGCAGGCGTCTCCACAGATACGCAGTATTTT. Translating gives CASSLEAGVSTDTQYF.

This chain uses TRBV12-2 with TRBJ1-1; whether TRBD1, the table's D call, matches the DNA was not checked. TRBV12-2 constitutes a pseudogene. The CDR3 totals 16 residues. The CDR3 nucleotides are TGTGCAAGTCGCTTAAGGAAAGGGCAGGGCAACACTGAAGCTTTCTTT. This codes for CASRLRKGQGNTEAFF.

The genes are TRBV18 and TRBJ1-1; 11 nucleotides align to TRBD1. This CDR3 is 17 amino acids long. Trimming at V came to 5 bases and at J to 0 bases, leaving 8 bases not matched to a gene. CDR1 and CDR2 from the germline V gene are KGHSH and LQKENI. CDR3 coding DNA: TGTGCCAGCTCATCCCGGGACAGGGGGATCATGAACACTGAAGCTTTCTTT. It yields the protein CASSSRDRGIMNTEAFF. The complete variable domain, with remaining parts taken from reference TRBV18 and TRBJ1-1, reads NAGVMQNPRHLVRRRGQEARLRCSPMKGHSHVYWYRQLPEEGLKFMVYLQKENIIDESGMPKERFSAEFPKEGPSILRIQQVVRGDSAAYFCASSSRDRGIMNTEAFFGQGTRLTVV.

The chain has TRBV5-1 and TRBJ2-5, with a possible D match to TRBD2 (7 bases). V was cut by 3 bases and J by 5 bases, with 11 bases left in between. CDR3 length: 13 residues. CDR1 is SGHRS, CDR2 YFSETQ, per germline. CDR3 coding DNA: TGCGCCAGCAGCTGGGGGGGCAGGGAGACCCAGTACTTC. As protein: CASSWGGRETQYF.

The chain recombines TRBV19 with TRBJ2-1; TRBD2 aligns across 15 bases. Germline lookup yields CDR1 LNHDA and CDR2 SQIVND (reference sequence). The CDR3 loop spans 17 amino acids. With V trimmed by 3 bases and J by 8 bases, 8 bases remained unmatched. Written as DNA, the CDR3 is TGTGCCAGTAGTATTGGACTAGCGGGGGGGCCGATCTATGAGCAGTTCTTC. Protein sequence: CASSIGLAGGPIYEQFF.

V and J are TRBV4-3 and TRBJ1-1; D remains ambiguous. The CDR3 length is 15 residues. Germline CDR1 and CDR2: LGHNA and YSLEER. V was clipped by 0 bases and J by 1 base, with 9 bases between them. CDR3 coding DNA: TGCGCCAGCAGCCAAGATAGCGTAGGGAACACTGAAGCTTTCTTT. Amino acids: CASSQDSVGNTEAFF.

This clone appeared a single time. J is TRBJ2-7 and V is TRBV10-3; D might be TRBD2 (6 bases). The V end was cut by 9 bases, the J end by 5 bases, with 26 bases between. Germline CDR1 reads ENHRY; CDR2 reads SYGVKD. There are 16 residues in the CDR3. Written as DNA, the CDR3 is TGTGCCATAAGTCCTCTCGCGGGGAGGACTACCCACGAGCAGTACTTC. Amino acids: CAISPLAGRTTHEQYF.

This chain joins TRBV12-5 and TRBJ1-4; 9 nucleotides line up with TRBD1. V lost 6 bases to trimming and J lost 5 bases; unmatched junction nucleotides: 7. CDR1 is LGHNT and CDR2 is FRNRAP in the germline V gene. This CDR3 has 15 residues. The CDR3 is CASGPGTGQNEKLFF. DNA of the CDR3: TGTGCTAGTGGCCCTGGGACAGGGCAGAATGAAAAACTGTTTTTT.

The rearrangement uses TRBV7-8 and TRBJ2-2; tentatively, D is TRBD1 (5 bases). The germline V gene encodes CDR1 SGHVS and CDR2 FQNEAQ. Trimming stripped 3 bases from V and 1 base from J, with 12 bases between. This CDR3 comprises 16 residues. CDR3 in DNA: TGTGCCAGCAGCTTTCAGGGTGTCCGGAACACCGGGGAGCTGTTTTTT. It is translated as CASSFQGVRNTGELFF.

The chain links TRBV9 to TRBJ1-1; tentatively, D is TRBD1 (6 bases). V lost 4 bases, J lost 11 bases, and 18 bases lay in between. This CDR3 has 13 amino acids. Germline-derived CDR1 and CDR2 are SGDLS and YYNGEE. The CDR3 is CASSRSGGAMAFF. The CDR3 DNA reads TGTGCCAGCAGCCGTTCGGGGGGCGCAATGGCTTTCTTT.

V usage is TRBV19 and J usage is TRBJ2-2; D perhaps matches TRBD2 (5 bases). The V and J ends lost 6 bases and 4 bases respectively, with 18 bases between them. There are 16 residues in the CDR3. The V gene's germline CDR1 is LNHDA and CDR2 SQIVND (reference sequence). CDR3 residues: CASRVRNIEGTGELFF. The CDR3 DNA sequence: TGTGCCAGTAGGGTCAGAAACATCGAGGGCACCGGGGAGCTGTTTTTT. Combining the CDR3 with reference TRBV19 and TRBJ2-2 gives the whole variable domain DGGITQSPKYLFRKEGQNVTLSCEQNLNHDAMYWYRQDPGQGLRLIYYSQIVNDFQKGDIAEGYSVSREKKESFPLTVTSAQKNPTAFYLCASRVRNIEGTGELFFGEGSRLTVL.

The rearrangement joins TRBV5-4 to TRBJ2-7; possible D gene TRBD1, 5 bases. CDR3 length: 14 amino acids. CDR1 and CDR2 (germline): SGHNT, YYREEE (reference sequence). V was shortened by 2 bases and J by 0 bases, with 9 bases between the two germline ends. The CDR3 DNA sequence: TGTGCCAGCAGCTTCGACAGTAGCTCCTACGAGCAGTACTTC. Translated, it gives CASSFDSSSYEQYF.

Written as DNA, the CDR3 is TGTGCCAGCAGTTTAAGGACTAGCGGGGTATACGAGCAGTACTTC. Protein product: CASSLRTSGVYEQYF. The chain links TRBV28 to TRBJ2-7; 12 bases map to TRBD2. The CDR3 has 15 amino acids. The germline gives CDR1 MDHEN, CDR2 SYDVKM. The V gene end was trimmed by 2 bases and the J gene end by 4 bases; junction bases not matched to a gene: 3.

The chain combines TRBV19 with TRBJ1-2; D is unclear. The germline V gene encodes CDR1 LNHDA and CDR2 SQIVND (reference sequence). CDR3 length: 14 amino acids. V shed 3 bases and J shed 4 bases, with 12 bases lying between them. The CDR3 protein is CASSIALRGYGYTF. CDR3 DNA sequence: TGTGCCAGTAGTATTGCCCTCCGCGGCTATGGCTACACCTTC.

This clone occurred once. The chain employs TRBV6-6 and TRBJ1-1; tentatively, D is TRBD1 (6 bases). The germline V and J ends were trimmed by 8 bases and 11 bases, with 18 bases remaining between them. The CDR3 spans 12 residues. Germline CDR1 is MNHNY and CDR2 is SVGAGI (reference sequence). The CDR3 reads CASEDQGGEAFF. CDR3 sequence (DNA): TGTGCCAGCGAAGACCAAGGGGGGGAGGCTTTCTTT.

This sequence joins TRBV5-6 and TRBJ1-2; 7 bases map to TRBD1. Per germline, CDR1 SGHDT and CDR2 YYEEEE. With 4 bases clipped from V and 4 bases from J, the junction kept 4 bases outside the gene matches. The CDR3 runs to 13 residues. The CDR3 DNA follows: TGTGCCAGCAGCCCAGACAGGGTCTATGGCTACACCTTC. Translation: CASSPDRVYGYTF.

This clone was recorded a few times. This rearrangement joins TRBV6-5 to TRBJ1-2, with D perhaps TRBD1 (5 bases). With 5 bases removed from V and 0 bases from J, the gap between germline ends came to 13 bases. Germline CDR1 reads MNHEY; CDR2 reads SVGAGI. The CDR3 sequence is 15 residues long. DNA of the CDR3: TGTGCCAGCAGTAGCGGGGGGGTAGCTAACTATGGCTACACCTTC. This translates into CASSSGGVANYGYTF.

V and J are TRBV2 and TRBJ1-4; D not certain. V was shortened by 2 bases and J by 7 bases, with 14 bases between the two germline ends. The CDR3 covers 15 residues. Germline CDR1 reads SNHLY; CDR2 reads FYNNEI. CDR3 loop: CASSELYGVGEKLFF. The CDR3 DNA is TGTGCCAGCAGTGAACTTTACGGGGTGGGTGAAAAACTGTTTTTT.